This TCR beta chain was captured in a study of blood T cell repertoires in COVID-19. Sequencing used immunoSEQ multiplex PCR; TCRdb keeps in-frame clones, though not all of them. Of roughly 200,000 clones in the sample, about 86% were seen once. Germline V gives CDR1 SGHAT, CDR2 FQNNGV. This CDR3 contains 12 residues. Trimming pared 2 bases from V and 8 bases from J, leaving 9 bases between. The chain is built from TRBV11-2 and TRBJ1-1; no reliable D call. Sequenced input: PBMCs or T cells enriched from blood (not recorded which). The receptor was derived from a woman aged 40 to 49 with acute COVID-19. CDR3 protein: CASSLIEGEAFF. CDR3 sequence (DNA): TGTGCCAGCAGCTTAATCGAGGGCGAAGCTTTCTTT.